The 18 T cell receptor beta chains in this list originate from one sample, sequenced in a study of tumor and adjacent non-tumor tissue in lung cancer. RNA was extracted from bulk tissue without any cell sorting. Three rounds of nested PCR, following a modified ARM-PCR protocol, produced the TCRbeta library. Via MiXCR, TCRdb re-called the multiplex PCR reads, giving one row per CDR3 protein. In the table there are approximately 150,000 distinct CDR3 sequences, around 61% of which are singletons. Sample: lung tumor tissue. These receptors came from a man aged 55 to 70 with small cell lung cancer.

A note on this clonotype: One end of the junction is discordant with germline, which a read error may explain. The V call is TRBV11-3, the J call TRBJ2-5; no clear D gene. The CDR3 spans 15 residues. Germline V CDR1 and CDR2: SGHNT, YENEEA. The CDR3: CASSADMGSQEAQYF. The CDR3 DNA is TGTGCCAGCAGCGCTGACATGGGGTCCCAAGAGGCCCAATACTTC.

As for this clonotype: This may come from a read error, since a much larger clone is one base off. The chain couples TRBV20-1 to TRBJ2-2; 9 bases agree with TRBD2. This CDR3 is 17 amino acids long. Germline CDR1 reads DFQATT; CDR2 reads SNEGSKA (reference sequence). The CDR3 loop is CSAIDSGSGSDTRELFF. The CDR3 nucleotides are TGCAGTGCTATAGATAGCGGGAGCGGTTCTGACACCAGGGAGCTGTTTTTT.

This clonotype has more than one count but fewer than ten. This chain connects TRBV12-3 or TRBV12-4 to TRBJ1-2; D is ambiguous. Trimming cost V 2 bases and J 7 bases, with 14 bases left between them. The CDR3 runs to 14 residues. The CDR3 loop is CASSLTPSESGYTF. CDR3 in DNA: TGTGCCAGCAGTTTAACCCCCTCTGAGTCTGGCTACACCTTC.

Ten or more counts support this clonotype. The chain combines TRBV5-4 with TRBJ2-7; 7 positions agree with TRBD2. CDR3 length: 15 residues. J was trimmed by 3 bases and V by 0 bases; bases with no gene match: 6. Germline loops: CDR1 SGHNT, CDR2 YYREEE (reference sequence). The CDR3 reads CASSLGTSLVYEQYF. In DNA form, the CDR3 reads TGTGCCAGCAGCTTGGGGACTAGTTTAGTCTACGAGCAGTACTTC.

This clonotype was seen a handful of times. The rearrangement joins TRBV28 to TRBJ1-2; perhaps TRBD1 as D (6 bases). V was shortened by 2 bases and J by 4 bases, with 8 bases between the two germline ends. Germline-derived CDR1 and CDR2 are MDHEN and SYDVKM. The CDR3 is 13 residues long. The CDR3 sequence: CASSLQGPYGYTF. The CDR3 DNA is TGTGCCAGCAGTTTACAGGGGCCCTATGGCTACACCTTC.

On this clonotype: Sequence at one end of the junction differs from germline and may be a read error. The chain is built from TRBV11-1 and TRBJ2-1; no clear D gene. CDR1 SGHAT and CDR2 FQDESV come from the germline V gene (reference sequence). This CDR3 contains 11 residues. The DNA for the CDR3 is TGTGCAAGCAGCATAGACAATAAGCAGTTCTTC. It specifies CASSIDNKQFF.

This clonotype was seen a few times. Because it lacks the conserved phenylalanine or tryptophan at the end, this CDR3 is likely a read error. V usage is TRBV29-1 and J usage is TRBJ1-1; D is undetermined. The germline V gene encodes CDR1 SQVTM and CDR2 ANQGSEA. The CDR3 consists of 13 residues. The V and J ends lost 3 bases and 2 bases respectively, with 10 bases between them. The CDR3 DNA is TGCAGCGTTGAGAGGGAGCTAAACACTGAAGCTTTCCTT. It is translated as CSVERELNTEAFL.

Of note for this clonotype: One end of the junction varies from germline; a read error may be responsible. The J gene is TRBJ2-4, the V gene TRBV7-9; D possibly uses TRBD1 or TRBD2 (5 bases each). This CDR3 contains 13 residues. Germline CDR1 and CDR2: SEHNR and FQNEAQ (reference sequence). Here the CDR3 DNA reads TGTGCCAACAGCCGGACCCCGGAGGACATTCACTATTTC. Amino acids: CANSRTPEDIHYF.

In this sample, this clonotype turned up a few times. The rearrangement links TRBV20-1 to TRBJ2-3; the match to TRBD2 covers 10 bases. The germline V gene has CDR1 DFQATT and CDR2 SNEGSKA (reference sequence). After removal of 1 base from V and 6 bases from J, the junction contained 19 bases not matched to a gene. This CDR3 is 19 amino acids long. The CDR3 DNA reads as TGCAGTGCTAGAGGCACCTTTTTAGCGGGAGGCGCCGGTTACGATACGCAGTATTTT. As protein: CSARGTFLAGGAGYDTQYF.

The chain combines TRBV11-3 with TRBJ2-7; D is perhaps TRBD1 (5 bases). This CDR3 has 15 amino acids. V was shortened by 5 bases and J by 1 base, with 15 bases between the two germline ends. CDR1 and CDR2 from the germline V gene are SGHNT and YENEEA. CDR3 in amino acids: CASSTNRRPSYEQYF. The CDR3 DNA is TGTGCCAGCAGCACAAACAGGCGGCCATCCTACGAGCAGTACTTC.

The rearrangement links TRBV29-1 to TRBJ2-7; a possible D gene is TRBD2 (5 bases). This CDR3 comprises 12 residues. Germline CDR1 and CDR2: SQVTM and ANQGSEA. The CDR3 DNA reads TGCAGGACTGCGGGCCATCCCTACGAGCAGTACTTC. It codes for CRTAGHPYEQYF.

A word on this clonotype: Germline and junction disagree at one end, which may indicate a read error. The V gene is TRBV5-1, the J gene TRBJ1-2; 7 positions match TRBD1. Germline-derived CDR1 and CDR2 are SGHRS and YFSETQ. This CDR3 region has 15 residues. The CDR3 loop reads CASSTGTDSTYGYIF. CDR3 sequence (DNA): TGTGCCAGCAGCACAGGGACAGACTCCACCTATGGCTACATCTTC.

About this clonotype itself: An end of the junction does not agree with germline; a read error may underlie this. The genes are TRBV20-1 and TRBJ2-1; weak D call: TRBD2 (6 bases). Per the germline V gene, CDR1 is DFQATT and CDR2 is SNEGSKA (reference sequence). The CDR3 totals 17 residues. The chain's CDR3 is CSARGSLADLSYNERFF. The CDR3 DNA follows: TGCAGTGCTAGGGGATCTTTAGCGGACCTCTCCTACAATGAGCGGTTCTTC.

Comments on this clonotype: The junction departs from the called germline gene at one end, perhaps through a read error. The chain is built from TRBV5-1 and TRBJ1-1; D may be TRBD1 (5 bases). The CDR3 is made up of 13 amino acids. CDR1 SGHRS and CDR2 YFSETQ come from the germline V gene. CDR3 sequence reads: CASSSLSGTEAFF. CDR3 bases: TGCGCCAGCAGCTCTTTATCAGGGACTGAAGCCTTCTTT. Full variable domain (rest looked up from reference TRBV5-1 and TRBJ1-1): KAGVTQTPRYLIKTRGQQVTLSCSPISGHRSVSWYQQTPGQGLQFLFEYFSETQRNKGNFPGRFSGRQFSNSRSEMNVSTLELGDSALYLCASSSLSGTEAFFGQGTRLTVV.

V usage is TRBV29-1 and J usage is TRBJ2-3; the match to TRBD1 covers 8 bases. Germline CDR1 reads SQVTM; CDR2 reads ANQGSEA. V shed 8 bases and J 2 bases; nucleotides not matched to a gene: 9. The CDR3 loop spans 14 amino acids. For the CDR3, the DNA is TGCAGCATAAACGGACAGGGAAACACAGATACGCAGTATTTT. This encodes CSINGQGNTDTQYF.

The V and J genes are TRBV5-1 and TRBJ2-3; 9 bases map to TRBD1. CDR3 size: 15 residues. After removal of 0 bases from V and 7 bases from J, the junction contained 6 bases not matched to a gene. Germline V lookup: CDR1 SGHRS, CDR2 YFSETQ. CDR3 sequence reads: CASSLGGTGLNTQYF. CDR3 DNA sequence: TGCGCCAGCAGCTTGGGTGGGACAGGGTTGAATACGCAGTATTTT.

In regard to this clonotype: At one end, the junction sequence differs from germline, possibly due to a read error. This chain links TRBV20-1 with TRBJ2-1; TRBD2 might be the D (5 bases). The length of the CDR3 is 15 residues. The germline V gene has CDR1 DFQATT and CDR2 SNEGSKA (reference sequence). The CDR3 nucleotides are TGCAGTGCTAGAGGTCCGGGAATCTCCTACAATGAGAAGTTCTTC. Translating gives CSARGPGISYNEKFF.

As for this clonotype: Relative to the germline gene, one junction end is altered; a read error may explain this. In nucleotides, the CDR3 is TGTGCCGCAAGAAGGACTATCGTGGATATGCAGTATTTT. It codes for CAARRTIVDMQYF. The chain uses TRBV6-2 or TRBV6-3 and TRBJ2-3; maybe TRBD2 (6 bases). The CDR3 runs 13 residues. Germline V gene lookup returns CDR1 MNHEY and CDR2 SVGEGT.